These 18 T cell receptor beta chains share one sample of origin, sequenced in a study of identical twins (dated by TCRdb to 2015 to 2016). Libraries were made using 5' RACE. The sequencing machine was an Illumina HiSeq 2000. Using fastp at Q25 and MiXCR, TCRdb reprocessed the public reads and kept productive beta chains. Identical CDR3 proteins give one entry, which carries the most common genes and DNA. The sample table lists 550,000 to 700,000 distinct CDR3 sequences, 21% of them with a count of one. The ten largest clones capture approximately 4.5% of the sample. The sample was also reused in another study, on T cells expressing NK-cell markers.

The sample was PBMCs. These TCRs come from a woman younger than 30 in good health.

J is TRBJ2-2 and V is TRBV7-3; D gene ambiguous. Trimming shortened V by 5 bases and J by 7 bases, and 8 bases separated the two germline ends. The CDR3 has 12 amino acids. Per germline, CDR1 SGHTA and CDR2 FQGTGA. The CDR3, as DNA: TGTGCCAGCAGCCCCTTTGGCGGGGAGCTGTTTTTT. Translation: CASSPFGGELFF.

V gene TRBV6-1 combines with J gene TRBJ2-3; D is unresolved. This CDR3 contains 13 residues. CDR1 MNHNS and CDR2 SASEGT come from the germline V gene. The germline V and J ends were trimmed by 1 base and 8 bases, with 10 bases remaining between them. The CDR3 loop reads CASSEERGATQYF. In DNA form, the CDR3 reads TGTGCCAGCAGTGAAGAGAGAGGCGCTACGCAGTATTTT.

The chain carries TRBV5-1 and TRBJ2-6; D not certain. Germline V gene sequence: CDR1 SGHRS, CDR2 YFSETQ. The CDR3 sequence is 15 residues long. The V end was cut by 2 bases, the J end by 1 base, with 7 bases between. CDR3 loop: CASSFQASGANVLTF. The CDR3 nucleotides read TGCGCCAGCAGCTTCCAGGCTTCTGGGGCCAACGTCCTGACTTTC.

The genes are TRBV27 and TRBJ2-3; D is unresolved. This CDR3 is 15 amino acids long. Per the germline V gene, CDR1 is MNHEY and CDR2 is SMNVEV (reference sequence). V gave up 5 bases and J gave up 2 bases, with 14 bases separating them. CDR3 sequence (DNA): TGTGCCAGCAGTCCCCTGGGCAGGTACACAGATACGCAGTATTTT. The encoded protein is CASSPLGRYTDTQYF.

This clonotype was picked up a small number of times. CDR3 nucleotide sequence: TGTGCCAGCGGTGCGGGAGGCCCACACAATGAGCAGTTCTTC. This codes for CASGAGGPHNEQFF. The chain has TRBV12-3 or TRBV12-4 and TRBJ2-1; 8 bases match TRBD2. V gave up 8 bases and J gave up 5 bases; unmatched junction bases: 8. The CDR3 covers 14 residues.

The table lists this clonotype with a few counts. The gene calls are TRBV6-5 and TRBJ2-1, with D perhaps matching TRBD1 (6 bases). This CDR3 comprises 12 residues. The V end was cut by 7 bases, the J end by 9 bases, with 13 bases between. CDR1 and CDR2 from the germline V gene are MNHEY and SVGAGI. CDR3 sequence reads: CASNSGVAEQFF. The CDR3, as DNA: TGTGCCAGCAATTCAGGGGTGGCTGAGCAGTTCTTC.

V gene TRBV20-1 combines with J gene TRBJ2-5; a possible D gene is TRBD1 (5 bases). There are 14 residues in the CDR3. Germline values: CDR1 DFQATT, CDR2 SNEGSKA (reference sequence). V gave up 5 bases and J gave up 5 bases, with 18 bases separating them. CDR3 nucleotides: TGCAGTGCTCCGAGAGCAGACAGACTGGAGACCCAGTACTTC. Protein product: CSAPRADRLETQYF.

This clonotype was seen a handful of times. The CDR3 DNA follows: TGTGCCAGCACCCCGACAGGGGGGTCCTACGAGCAGTACTTC. This sequence encodes CASTPTGGSYEQYF. This chain connects TRBV12-3 or TRBV12-4 to TRBJ2-7, with 9 bases aligning to TRBD1. This CDR3 region has 14 residues. The trim removed 7 bases at V and 1 base at J, leaving 5 bases unmatched.

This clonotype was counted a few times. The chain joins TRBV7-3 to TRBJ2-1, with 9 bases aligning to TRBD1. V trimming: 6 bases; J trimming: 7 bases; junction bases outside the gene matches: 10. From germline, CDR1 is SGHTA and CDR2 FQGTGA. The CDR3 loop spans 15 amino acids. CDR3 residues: CASSTGTGLPNEQFF. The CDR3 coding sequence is TGTGCCAGCAGTACCGGGACAGGGTTACCGAATGAGCAGTTCTTC.

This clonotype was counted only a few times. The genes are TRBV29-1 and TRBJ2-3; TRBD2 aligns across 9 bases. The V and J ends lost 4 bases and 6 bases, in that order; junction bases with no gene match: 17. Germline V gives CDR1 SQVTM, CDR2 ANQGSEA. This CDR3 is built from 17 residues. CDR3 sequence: CSVATPGLALSLDTQYF. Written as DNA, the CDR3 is TGCAGCGTTGCTACTCCGGGACTAGCTCTTTCTTTGGATACGCAGTATTTT.

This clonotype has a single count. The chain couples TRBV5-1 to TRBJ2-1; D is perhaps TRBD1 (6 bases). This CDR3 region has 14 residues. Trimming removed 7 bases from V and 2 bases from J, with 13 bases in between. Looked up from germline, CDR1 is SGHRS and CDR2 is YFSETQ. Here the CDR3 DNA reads TGCGCCAGCGGGTCCGGGACACCCTACAATGAGCAGTTCTTC. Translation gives CASGSGTPYNEQFF. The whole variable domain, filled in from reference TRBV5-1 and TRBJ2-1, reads KAGVTQTPRYLIKTRGQQVTLSCSPISGHRSVSWYQQTPGQGLQFLFEYFSETQRNKGNFPGRFSGRQFSNSRSEMNVSTLELGDSALYLCASGSGTPYNEQFFGPGTRLTVL.

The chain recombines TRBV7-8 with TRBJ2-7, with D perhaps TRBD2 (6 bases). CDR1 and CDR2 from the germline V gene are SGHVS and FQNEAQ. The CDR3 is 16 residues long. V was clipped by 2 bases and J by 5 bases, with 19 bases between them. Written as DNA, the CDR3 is TGTGCCAGCAGCTTACGTCGGCCACCGGGGGACCACGAGCAGTACTTC. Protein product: CASSLRRPPGDHEQYF. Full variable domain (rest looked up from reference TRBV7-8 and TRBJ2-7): GAGVSQSPRYKVAKRGQDVALRCDPISGHVSLFWYQQALGQGPEFLTYFQNEAQLDKSGLPSDRFFAERPEGSVSTLKIQRTQQEDSAVYLCASSLRRPPGDHEQYFGPGTRLTVT.

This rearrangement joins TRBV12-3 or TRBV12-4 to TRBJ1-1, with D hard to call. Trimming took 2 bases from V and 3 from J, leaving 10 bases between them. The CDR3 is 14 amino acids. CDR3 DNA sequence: TGTGCCAGCAGTTTAAGGCTACTGGACACTGAAGCTTTCTTT. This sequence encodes CASSLRLLDTEAFF.

The CDR3 protein is CASSLSLAGGDEQYF. The CDR3, as DNA: TGCGCCAGCAGCTTGTCTCTAGCCGGGGGCGACGAGCAGTACTTC. V is TRBV5-1 and J is TRBJ2-7; the D call may be TRBD1 or TRBD2 (6 bases each). CDR3 size: 15 residues. The germline CDR1 and CDR2 sequences are SGHRS and YFSETQ. V was trimmed by 1 base and J by 5 bases, leaving 16 bases between them.

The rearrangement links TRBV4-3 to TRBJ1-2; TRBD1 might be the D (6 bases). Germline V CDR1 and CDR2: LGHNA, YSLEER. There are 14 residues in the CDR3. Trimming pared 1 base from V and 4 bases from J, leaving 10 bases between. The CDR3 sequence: CASSQGGAIYGYTF. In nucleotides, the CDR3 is TGCGCCAGCAGCCAAGGGGGGGCCATCTATGGCTACACCTTC.

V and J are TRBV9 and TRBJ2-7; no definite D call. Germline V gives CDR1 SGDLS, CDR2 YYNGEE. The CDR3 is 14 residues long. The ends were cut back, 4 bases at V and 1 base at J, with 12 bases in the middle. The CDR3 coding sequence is TGTGCCAGCAGCTCAAAGGCGGATTCCTACGAGCAGTACTTC. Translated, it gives CASSSKADSYEQYF.

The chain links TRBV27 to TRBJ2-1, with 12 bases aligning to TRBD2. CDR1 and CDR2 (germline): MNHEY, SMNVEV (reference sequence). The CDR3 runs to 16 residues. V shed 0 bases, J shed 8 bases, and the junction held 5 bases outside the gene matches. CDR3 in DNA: TGTGCCAGCAGTTTATCCCTAGCGGGAGGGTTCTATGAGCAGTTCTTC. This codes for CASSLSLAGGFYEQFF.

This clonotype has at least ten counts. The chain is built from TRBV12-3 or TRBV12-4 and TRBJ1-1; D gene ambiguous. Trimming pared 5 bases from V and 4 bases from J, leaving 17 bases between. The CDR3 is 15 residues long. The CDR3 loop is CASSPSPGLGTEAFF. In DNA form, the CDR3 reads TGTGCCAGCAGTCCGAGCCCTGGTTTAGGCACTGAAGCTTTCTTT.